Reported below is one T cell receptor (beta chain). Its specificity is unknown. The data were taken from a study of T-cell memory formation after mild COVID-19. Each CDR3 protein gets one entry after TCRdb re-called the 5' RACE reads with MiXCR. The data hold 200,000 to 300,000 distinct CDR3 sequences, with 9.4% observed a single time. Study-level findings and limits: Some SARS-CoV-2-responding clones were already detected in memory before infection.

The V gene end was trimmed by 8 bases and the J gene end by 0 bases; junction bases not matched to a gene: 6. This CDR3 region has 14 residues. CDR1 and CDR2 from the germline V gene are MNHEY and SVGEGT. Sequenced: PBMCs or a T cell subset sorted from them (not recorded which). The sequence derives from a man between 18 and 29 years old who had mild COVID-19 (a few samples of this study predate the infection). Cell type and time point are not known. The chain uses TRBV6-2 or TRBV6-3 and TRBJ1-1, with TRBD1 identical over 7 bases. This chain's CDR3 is CASGRGQVNTEAFF. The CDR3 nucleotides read TGTGCCAGCGGGCGTGGACAGGTGAACACTGAAGCTTTCTTT.